This T cell receptor beta chain was obtained from a study of CD8+ T cells in alopecia areata. This clone appeared a few times. This CDR3 is built from 15 residues. V was clipped by 1 base and J by 3 bases, with 13 bases between them. CDR1 and CDR2 from the germline V gene are MDHEN and SYDVKM. TCR sequencing used cDNA made by reverse transcription of extracted RNA. The protocol was immunoSEQ multiplex PCR, while the TCRdb copy is restricted to in-frame clones and leaves out a portion. The sample records about 110,000 clones, 55% to 70% being singletons. Sequenced material: NKG2D-low CD8+ T cells sorted from blood. This sequence joins TRBV28 and TRBJ2-7; D remains unclear. This sequence originates from a human donor with alopecia areata. DNA for the CDR3: TGTGCCAGCAGTTTATCGTTAGACGTAGGCTACGAGCAGTACTTC. Translated: CASSLSLDVGYEQYF. Full variable domain (rest looked up from reference TRBV28 and TRBJ2-7): DVKVTQSSRYLVKRTGEKVFLECVQDMDHENMFWYRQDPGLGLRLIYFSYDVKMKEKGDIPEGYSVSREKKERFSLILESASTNQTSMYLCASSLSLDVGYEQYFGPGTRLTVT.